The source of this TCR beta chain is a study of T-cell reconstitution after alpha-beta-depleted transplantation in children (dated by TCRdb to about 2016). Turning to the overall study: The study quantitatively tracked T-cell immune reconstitution after TCRalphabeta/CD19-depleted allogeneic hematopoietic cell transplantation in children using TCR repertoire profiling.

Findings and caveats that apply to the study as a whole: About two months after transplant, the apparently early recovery of alphabetaT-cell counts reportedly depended on just several hundred clones that had expanded rapidly and came from non-depleted graft cells. In some patients, the high TCRbeta diversity seen at day 60 was put down to recipient T cells and intrathymic progenitors that had survived conditioning. Over the following months the frequencies of hyperexpanded clones went down, and after one year T-cell counts and TCRbeta diversity were mostly credited to newly produced T cells.

Receptor amplification or capture employed PCR. The sequencer listed for this sample is Illumina HiSeq 2500. TCR library preparation used molecular barcoding, with unique molecular identifiers applied to normalize quantification of the TCRbeta repertoire. Through fastp at Q25 and MiXCR, TCRdb rebuilt clones from the public reads, retaining in-frame beta chains. Here each entry gathers all rows of one CDR3 protein and keeps the most common genes and DNA. For this sample the table gives just under 150,000 distinct CDR3 sequences, of which 8.5% to 10% were detected only once. Of the sample, about a sixth is held by the ten largest clones. The germline V gene gives CDR1 as SGHTA and CDR2 as FQGNSA. At the junction V is shortened by 2 bases and J by 10 bases; bases outside the gene matches: 13. The CDR3 measures 17 amino acids from cysteine to phenylalanine. The CDR3 DNA has 51 bases and is translated from base 1.

The sample holds many counts of this clonotype. This clone's antigen is unknown. Base-call qualities are not available, and no considerably larger clone is one nucleotide away. This specimen's treatment or condition label, per the study, means: allogeneic hematopoietic cell transplantation with graft depleted of TCRalphabeta T cells and CD19 B cells. The transplant recipients were children given TCRalphabeta/CD19-depleted allogeneic hematopoietic cell grafts. The chain joins TRBV7-2 to TRBJ2-1; the central 11 bases match TRBD2. This TCR was sampled from a female patient aged 2 to 10 who had a stem cell transplant for congenital amegakaryocytic thrombocytopenia, so the T cells may come from the graft donor. The sample in question was PBMCs, mostly from graft donor cells, obtained 180 days after TCRalphabeta/CD19-depleted stem cell transplant. The DNA sequence is as follows: TGTGCCAGCAGCTTACCTCCCACTCCTAGCGGGAGGACAGAGCAGTTCTTC. This gives the protein CASSLPPTPSGRTEQFF.